This is a list of T cell receptor beta chains from one sample in a study of blood T cells in healthy people across ages. Via MiXCR, TCRdb re-called the 5' RACE reads, giving one row per CDR3 protein. The profile shows 540,000 or so distinct CDR3 sequences, about 26% of them singletons. The sequenced sample consisted of blood. The source of these receptors is a woman in her 70s in good health. Both conserved end residues are part of each CDR3. Each record gives: J gene, V gene, CDR3 protein.

J gene: TRBJ2-7
V gene: TRBV10-3
CDR3 protein: CAISEKGGGKYEQYF

J gene: TRBJ2-5
V gene: TRBV27
CDR3 protein: CASSSGWGETQYF

J gene: TRBJ2-1
V gene: TRBV24-1
CDR3 protein: CATSDSDRVSLNEQFF

J gene: TRBJ2-5
V gene: TRBV5-1
CDR3 protein: CASSLEGVGETQYF

J gene: TRBJ1-5
V gene: TRBV10-3
CDR3 protein: CAISETGKIEQGWGNQPQHF

J gene: TRBJ1-4
V gene: TRBV4-3
CDR3 protein: CASSQTSATNEKLFF

J gene: TRBJ2-3
V gene: TRBV5-1
CDR3 protein: CASSLGGGPGQGTQYF

J gene: TRBJ2-7
V gene: TRBV4-1
CDR3 protein: CASSQEPGPSSYEQYF

J gene: TRBJ2-2
V gene: TRBV27
CDR3 protein: CASSRDKYTGELFF

J gene: TRBJ2-7
V gene: TRBV11-3
CDR3 protein: CASSPRTALSYEQYF

J gene: TRBJ1-2
V gene: TRBV7-2
CDR3 protein: CASSLANGGSAGGYTF

J gene: .
V gene: TRBV7-2
CDR3 protein: CASSLRDGENEQFF

J gene: TRBJ1-4
V gene: TRBV2
CDR3 protein: CAGSPQVYEKLFF

J gene: TRBJ2-3
V gene: TRBV9
CDR3 protein: CASNAGALTDTQYF

J gene: TRBJ2-4
V gene: TRBV7-2
CDR3 protein: CASSLDGGKNIQYF

J gene: TRBJ1-1
V gene: TRBV4-3
CDR3 protein: CASSQGGALGDTEAFF

J gene: TRBJ1-2
V gene: TRBV11-1
CDR3 protein: CASSWDPGHNPSGYTF

J gene: .
V gene: TRBV18
CDR3 protein: CASSPGTGAIYEQYF

J gene: TRBJ2-4
V gene: TRBV5-1
CDR3 protein: CASSLGAAKNIQYF

J gene: TRBJ1-1
V gene: TRBV10-3
CDR3 protein: CAISEGRGDTEAFF

J gene: .
V gene: TRBV4-1
CDR3 protein: CASSLTAGGPYNEQFF

J gene: TRBJ2-7
V gene: TRBV10-3
CDR3 protein: CAISESLQGALSYEQYF

J gene: TRBJ1-1
V gene: TRBV29-1
CDR3 protein: CSVEVRGRMTEAFF

J gene: .
V gene: TRBV4-3
CDR3 protein: CASSQVVGIETQYF